This is a list of T cell receptor beta chains from one sample in a study of blood T cell repertoires in COVID-19. Clones were read by immunoSEQ multiplex PCR, and TCRdb kept only the in-frame ones, dropping some. The data contain tens of thousands of clones, roughly 84% of them singletons. The sample consisted of peripheral blood. These receptors were obtained from a man in his sixties or seventies with acute or convalescent COVID-19. CDR3s include the opening cysteine and the closing phenylalanine or tryptophan. A D gene is named only where the DNA matches it firmly. Where a row states a size, it is once, few, many or the class of an expanded clone; other rows omit it.

.	TRBD2	TRBV6-1	TRBJ2-5	CASSGNSGGEVETQYF	TGTGCCAGCAGTGGGAATAGCGGGGGTGAGGTAGAGACCCAGTACTTC
.	TRBD1	TRBV3-1/TRBV3-2	TRBJ1-2	CASSQETGTYGYTF	TGTGCCAGCAGCCAAGAGACAGGGACCTATGGCTACACCTTC
.	.	TRBV5-3	TRBJ2-6	CARSFAGANVLTF	TGTGCCAGAAGCTTCGCTGGGGCCAACGTCCTGACTTTC
.	.	TRBV7-3	TRBJ2-2	CASGEINTGELFF	TGTGCCAGCGGGGAGATAAACACCGGGGAGCTGTTTTTT
.	.	TRBV14	TRBJ2-1	CASSPSLASYEQFF	TGTGCCAGCAGCCCATCTTTGGCTTCCTATGAGCAGTTCTTC
once	TRBD2	TRBV6-6	TRBJ2-3	CASSYASGGTDTQYF	TGTGCCAGCAGTTACGCTAGCGGGGGCACAGATACGCAGTATTTT
.	.	TRBV2	TRBJ1-2	CASSEGAYGYTF	TGTGCCAGCAGTGAAGGGGCGTATGGCTACACCTTC
once	.	TRBV5-1	TRBJ2-7	CASSLGQLSYEQYF	TGCGCCAGCAGCTTGGGACAGCTCTCCTACGAGCAGTACTTC
.	.	TRBV6-2/TRBV6-3	TRBJ1-2	CASSITTQGQPNYGYTF	TGTGCCAGCAGTATAACGACCCAAGGACAGCCTAACTATGGCTACACCTTC
.	TRBD2	TRBV11-2	TRBJ2-1	CASSPLAGAHNEQFF	TGTGCCAGCAGCCCACTAGCGGGGGCCCACAATGAGCAGTTCTTC
.	TRBD1	TRBV15	TRBJ2-3	CATADRARDTQYF	TGTGCCACCGCCGACAGGGCCCGTGATACGCAGTATTTT
once	.	TRBV11-2	TRBJ1-1	CASSLGGPATEAFF	TGTGCCAGCAGCTTAGGGGGGCCGGCCACTGAAGCTTTCTTT
.	TRBD2	TRBV28	TRBJ2-7	CASNRGGAQYEQYF	TGTGCCAGCAACCGCGGGGGGGCCCAGTACGAGCAGTACTTC
.	TRBD2	TRBV4-1	TRBJ2-3	CASSQDLGTSGVGDTQYF	TGCGCCAGCAGCCAAGATCTCGGAACTAGCGGGGTTGGAGATACGCAGTATTTT
.	.	TRBV4-1	TRBJ2-2	CASSQDGGATTGELFF	TGCGCCAGCAGCCAAGATGGGGGCGCAACCACCGGGGAGCTGTTTTTT
.	.	TRBV9	TRBJ1-4	CASSPRDQVYEKLFF	TGTGCCAGCAGCCCTAGAGATCAAGTGTATGAAAAACTGTTTTTT
.	.	TRBV2	TRBJ1-2	CASSGNGDGGGYTF	TGTGCCAGCAGCGGGAACGGGGATGGGGGCGGCTACACCTTC
.	.	TRBV7-9	TRBJ2-7	CASSSIRGDPSYEQYF	TGTGCCAGCAGCTCAATAAGGGGTGACCCGTCCTACGAGCAGTACTTC
.	.	TRBV30	TRBJ1-1	CAWSVLGGTEAFF	TGTGCCTGGAGTGTACTAGGGGGCACTGAAGCTTTCTTT
few	.	TRBV4-1	TRBJ1-4	CASSQAGGPNEKLFF	TGCGCCAGCAGCCAAGCCGGCGGTCCGAATGAAAAACTGTTTTTT
.	.	TRBV4-1	TRBJ2-3	CASSPYHRSPSTDTQYF	TGCGCCAGCAGCCCCTACCACAGGAGCCCTAGCACAGATACGCAGTATTTT
.	.	TRBV24-1	TRBJ2-4	CATSDPSENIQYF	TGTGCCACCAGTGACCCGTCGGAAAACATTCAGTACTTC
.	.	TRBV5-5	TRBJ2-1	CASSLGGRAVEQFF	TGTGCCAGCAGCTTGGGGGGCCGGGCGGTAGAGCAGTTCTTC
.	.	TRBV5-1	TRBJ2-5	CASSDNSQETQYF	TGCGCCAGCAGCGACAACTCTCAAGAGACCCAGTACTTC
.	.	TRBV7-2	TRBJ2-6	CASSLRGTSGANVLTF	TGTGCCAGCAGCTTACGAGGGACATCTGGGGCCAACGTCCTGACTTTC
.	.	TRBV2	TRBJ2-3	CASTSTGTSTDTQYF	TGTGCCAGCACCTCAACCGGGACTAGCACAGATACGCAGTATTTT
.	.	TRBV7-9	TRBJ2-1	CASSFSGGYNEQFF	TGTGCCAGCAGCTTTAGTGGGGGGTACAATGAGCAGTTCTTC
.	.	TRBV4-1	TRBJ2-5	CASSQEVARGETQYF	TGCGCCAGCAGCCAAGAGGTGGCTAGAGGAGAGACCCAGTACTTC
.	.	TRBV28	TRBJ2-3	CASSFIGGRRADTQYF	TGTGCCAGCAGTTTCATCGGGGGGCGAAGAGCAGATACGCAGTATTTT
.	TRBD1	TRBV19	TRBJ1-3	CASSPRDSRNTIYF	TGTGCCAGTAGCCCAAGGGACAGTCGAAACACCATATATTTT
.	TRBD2	TRBV28	TRBJ2-1	CASSSSSGGTYNEQFF	TGTGCCAGCAGTTCCTCTAGCGGGGGAACCTACAATGAGCAGTTCTTC
.	.	TRBV19	TRBJ1-2	CASSLSVQGYGYTF	TGTGCCAGTAGTTTAAGCGTACAGGGATATGGCTACACCTTC
.	.	TRBV11-2	TRBJ2-6	CASSSGSGANVLTF	TGTGCCAGCAGCTCAGGGTCTGGGGCCAACGTCCTGACTTTC
.	TRBD1	TRBV11-2	TRBJ1-6	CASSHGTDNSPLHF	TGTGCCAGCAGCCATGGGACAGATAATTCACCCCTCCACTTT
once	.	TRBV7-9	TRBJ2-1	CASSPSGTYNEQFF	TGTGCCAGCAGCCCCTCGGGGACTTACAATGAGCAGTTCTTC
.	.	TRBV28	TRBJ1-4	CASSFSEKLFF	TGTGCCAGCAGTTTCAGTGAAAAACTGTTTTTT
.	TRBD1	TRBV19	TRBJ1-3	CASSTEPTGAGNTIYF	TGTGCCAGTAGTACCGAACCGACAGGGGCTGGAAACACCATATATTTT
.	.	TRBV6-5	TRBJ1-1	CASSYSGAGRNTEAFF	TGTGCCAGCAGTTACTCAGGGGCAGGGCGGAACACTGAAGCTTTCTTT
.	TRBD1	TRBV10-3	TRBJ1-1	CAISRDRGFTEAFF	TGTGCCATCAGCCGCGACAGGGGATTCACTGAAGCTTTCTTT
.	.	TRBV4-2	TRBJ1-4	CASSQDGRGKGEKLFF	TGTGCCAGCAGCCAAGACGGTCGGGGGAAGGGGGAAAAACTGTTTTTT
few	.	TRBV20-1	TRBJ2-5	CSAENRETQYF	TGCAGTGCTGAGAATCGAGAGACCCAGTACTTC
once	TRBD1	TRBV7-9	TRBJ2-5	CASSLARGQAIQETQYF	TGTGCCAGCAGCTTAGCGAGGGGACAGGCCATCCAAGAGACCCAGTACTTC
.	.	TRBV27	TRBJ1-6	CASSFGQFNSPLHF	TGTGCCAGCAGTTTTGGACAATTCAATTCACCCCTCCACTTT
few	.	TRBV27	TRBJ1-2	CASSFRGSGYTF	TGTGCCAGCAGTTTCAGGGGTTCTGGCTACACCTTC
.	.	TRBV5-1	TRBJ2-5	CASSLEASGGETQYF	TGCGCCAGCAGCTTGGAGGCGTCAGGTGGGGAGACCCAGTACTTC
.	TRBD1	TRBV20-1	TRBJ2-7	CSAGGQYEQYF	TGCAGTGCTGGGGGACAGTACGAGCAGTACTTC
.	.	TRBV6-5	TRBJ1-2	CASSRGAQGGYTF	TGTGCCAGCAGTCGGGGGGCGCAAGGTGGCTACACCTTC
.	TRBD1	TRBV6-2/TRBV6-3	TRBJ2-5	CASSQGAGQTQYF	TGTGCCAGCAGCCAGGGGGCGGGTCAGACCCAGTACTTC
.	.	TRBV5-6	TRBJ2-2	CASSTLQGRMFF	TGTGCCAGCAGCACCCTACAGGGTAGGATGTTTTTT
.	TRBD2	TRBV4-1	TRBJ2-1	CASSQDLPGGRNEQFF	TGCGCCAGCAGCCAAGATCTGCCCGGGGGGAGGAATGAGCAGTTCTTC
.	TRBD1	TRBV18	TRBJ2-6	CASSPRGQGARRSSGANVLTF	TGTGCCAGCTCACCAAGGGGACAGGGGGCGCGTAGGAGCTCTGGGGCCAACGTCCTGACTTTC
.	.	TRBV10-3	TRBJ2-3	CAIMDSGTDTQYF	TGTGCCATCATGGACTCGGGCACAGATACGCAGTATTTT
.	.	TRBV14	TRBJ1-1	CASSHSGWNTEAFF	TGTGCCAGCAGCCACTCGGGGTGGAACACTGAAGCTTTCTTT
.	.	TRBV19	TRBJ1-4	CASSNRVPTNEKLFF	TGTGCCAGTAGTAACCGGGTTCCGACTAATGAAAAACTGTTTTTT
.	.	TRBV3-1/TRBV3-2	TRBJ1-2	CASSQDVLNYGYTF	TGTGCCAGCAGCCAAGACGTACTTAACTATGGCTACACCTTC
.	.	TRBV5-1	TRBJ2-7	CASSSRDEGEQYF	TGCGCCAGCAGTAGCAGGGATGAAGGCGAGCAGTACTTC
.	TRBD2	TRBV6-2/TRBV6-3	TRBJ2-1	CASSYWDGRNEQFF	TGTGCCAGCAGTTACTGGGACGGGAGGAATGAGCAGTTCTTC